The 31 T cell receptor beta chains below come from one sample, sequenced in a study of OX40 agonist ivuxolimab in advanced cancers. This table comes from immunoSEQ multiplex PCR, and its TCRdb copy is limited to in-frame clones, with some not included. The repertoire holds tens of thousands of clones, with 80% to 85% as singletons. This specimen was CD4+ or CD8+ T cells sorted from blood, taken in a trial of the OX40 agonist ivuxolimab. Receptor source: an adult with an advanced solid tumor such as melanoma, head and neck, liver or kidney cancer.

V usage is TRBV27 and J usage is TRBJ2-3; TRBD1 is a possible D gene (7 bases). Per germline, CDR1 MNHEY and CDR2 SMNVEV (reference sequence). CDR3 size: 15 residues. Trimming stripped 5 bases from V and 2 bases from J, with 14 bases between. CDR3 nucleotides: TGTGCCAGCAGTAACCTCAGGGGGGTCACAGATACGCAGTATTTT. This translates into CASSNLRGVTDTQYF.

This clone showed up just a few times. At one end, the junction sequence differs from germline, possibly due to a read error. This chain uses TRBV30 with TRBJ1-3, with unresolved D. Per the germline V gene, CDR1 is GTSNPN and CDR2 is SVGIG (reference sequence). There are 12 residues in the CDR3. The DNA of the CDR3 is TGTGCTTGGAAAAAAGCTGGAAACACCATATATTTT. This translates into CAWKKAGNTIYF. Full variable domain (remainder filled in from reference TRBV30 and TRBJ1-3): SQTIHQWPATLVQPVGSPLSLECTVEGTSNPNLYWYRQAAGRGLQLLFYSVGIGQISSEVPQNLSASRPQDRQFILSSKKLLLSDSGFYLCAWKKAGNTIYFGEGSWLTVV.

This clone was seen only once. The V and J genes are TRBV7-6 and TRBJ2-1; D gene uncertain. The CDR3 is 15 amino acids. The V gene's germline CDR1 is SGHVS and CDR2 FNYEAQ. Trimming shortened V by 0 bases and J by 0 bases, and 6 bases separated the two germline ends. The CDR3 loop is CASSLATSSYNEQFF. As DNA, the CDR3 is TGTGCCAGCAGCTTAGCAACAAGCTCCTACAATGAGCAGTTCTTC.

This chain links TRBV9 with TRBJ2-2; D gene uncertain. The ends were cut back, 4 bases at V and 4 bases at J, with 17 bases in the middle. The CDR3 has 16 amino acids. From germline, CDR1 is SGDLS and CDR2 YYNGEE. As DNA, the CDR3 is TGTGCCAGCAGCCCCCGGATCGCCGGTCTCACCGGGGAGCTGTTTTTT. It encodes CASSPRIAGLTGELFF.

This clone has a handful of counts. The gene calls are TRBV27 and TRBJ2-1; D is undetermined. V lost 8 bases and J lost 8, with 13 bases in between. CDR3 length: 12 amino acids. The germline CDR1 and CDR2 sequences are MNHEY and SMNVEV (reference sequence). The CDR3 nucleotides are TGTGCCAGCGCTTCCCTTCCCGATGAGCAGTTCTTC. Protein: CASASLPDEQFF.

The CDR3 is CSVEGESSYEQYF. In DNA form, the CDR3 reads TGCAGCGTTGAGGGGGAGAGCTCCTACGAGCAGTACTTC. J is TRBJ2-7 and V is TRBV29-1, with D possibly called TRBD1 or TRBD2 (5 bases each). With 3 bases removed from V and 0 bases from J, the gap between germline ends came to 9 bases. The CDR3 spans 13 residues. Germline assignment: CDR1 SQVTM and CDR2 ANQGSEA.

This clone is a singleton in its sample. The J gene is TRBJ2-5, the V gene TRBV7-9; possibly TRBD1 or TRBD2 for D (6 bases each). The CDR3 is made up of 19 amino acids. The ends were cut back, 0 bases at V and 0 bases at J, with 20 bases in the middle. CDR1 and CDR2 from the germline V gene are SEHNR and FQNEAQ (reference sequence). The CDR3 DNA reads TGTGCCAGCAGCTTAGCGGTCGGGGAGGACAGACAGTACCAAGAGACCCAGTACTTC. Amino acids: CASSLAVGEDRQYQETQYF.

The chain has TRBV6-6 and TRBJ1-6, with 10 bases that match TRBD1. This CDR3 region has 15 residues. Per germline, CDR1 MNHNY and CDR2 SVGAGI (reference sequence). V gave up 5 bases and J gave up 9 bases; unmatched junction bases: 7. CDR3 sequence reads: CASSAGTGDISPLHF. CDR3 in DNA: TGTGCCAGCAGTGCCGGGACAGGGGATATTTCACCCCTCCACTTT.

In its sample, this clone ranks as medium-sized. This chain uses TRBV2 with TRBJ2-2, with TRBD1 identical over 7 bases. V gave up 5 bases and J gave up 6 bases; unmatched junction bases: 9. Per germline, CDR1 SNHLY and CDR2 FYNNEI. CDR3 size: 15 residues. The DNA for the CDR3 is TGTGCCAGCAGTCTTGGACAGGTTTTCCCCGGGGAGCTGTTTTTT. Translating gives CASSLGQVFPGELFF.

The genes are TRBV11-3 and TRBJ2-2, with a weak D call TRBD1 (6 bases). The germline V gene has CDR1 SGHNT and CDR2 YENEEA. The CDR3 contains 14 residues. V lost 4 bases and J lost 6, with 12 bases in between. The CDR3 coding sequence is TGTGCCAGCAGCTGGAGCGAGGGGGCCGGGGAGCTGTTTTTT. Protein sequence: CASSWSEGAGELFF.

J is TRBJ2-2 and V is TRBV5-6; 14 bases align to TRBD2. This CDR3 is 16 amino acids long. Unmatched junction bases numbered 6, after V lost 4 bases and J lost 7 bases. Germline V lookup: CDR1 SGHDT, CDR2 YYEEEE. This CDR3 is CASSPGLAGVHGELFF. DNA for the CDR3: TGTGCCAGCAGCCCGGGACTAGCGGGAGTTCACGGGGAGCTGTTTTTT.

This chain joins TRBV19 and TRBJ1-2; D gene ambiguous. V shed 3 bases and J shed 5 bases, with 16 bases lying between them. Per the germline V gene, CDR1 is LNHDA and CDR2 is SQIVND (reference sequence). The CDR3 runs to 15 residues. CDR3 in amino acids: CASSISLLDRYGYTF. The CDR3 DNA sequence: TGTGCCAGTAGTATTAGCTTACTAGATCGATATGGCTACACCTTC.

This chain connects TRBV5-6 to TRBJ1-2; D is undetermined. V lost 0 bases, J lost 4 bases, and 7 bases lay in between. In germline, CDR1 is SGHDT, CDR2 YYEEEE. This CDR3 comprises 13 residues. This chain's CDR3 is CASSLGVSYGYTF. Here the CDR3 DNA reads TGTGCCAGCAGCTTGGGGGTGTCCTATGGCTACACCTTC. The variable domain in full, completed from reference TRBV5-6 and TRBJ1-2, reads DAGVTQSPTHLIKTRGQQVTLRCSPKSGHDTVSWYQQALGQGPQFIFQYYEEEERQRGNFPDRFSGHQFPNYSSELNVNALLLGDSALYLCASSLGVSYGYTFGSGTRLTVV.

V is TRBV4-1 and J is TRBJ2-2; the match to TRBD1 covers 8 bases. Germline V gene sequence: CDR1 MGHRA, CDR2 YSYEKL. V trimming: 3 bases; J trimming: 2 bases; junction bases outside the gene matches: 5. This CDR3 contains 16 residues. The CDR3 sequence is CASSHFGQGNTGELFF. Here the CDR3 DNA reads TGCGCCAGCAGCCATTTTGGACAGGGTAACACCGGGGAGCTGTTTTTT.

This chain connects TRBV27 to TRBJ2-3; tentative D call: TRBD2 (5 bases). This CDR3 is built from 13 residues. Trimming stripped 10 bases from V and 4 bases from J, with 15 bases between. Germline assignment: CDR1 MNHEY and CDR2 SMNVEV (reference sequence). In DNA, the CDR3 is TGTGCCACTACTCAATTCGGGGCAGATACGCAGTATTTT. Residues: CATTQFGADTQYF.

The rearrangement uses TRBV19 and TRBJ1-5; D is ambiguous. CDR3 length: 15 amino acids. The germline CDR1 and CDR2 sequences are LNHDA and SQIVND (reference sequence). The V gene lost 5 bases and the J gene lost 4 bases, with 15 bases spanning the gap. CDR3 DNA: TGTGCCAGTAGTCCAGTTGGGAATGGAAATCAGCCCCAGCATTTT. Translation: CASSPVGNGNQPQHF.

This clone was picked up many times. This chain links TRBV13 with TRBJ1-1; D may be TRBD1 (5 bases). CDR3 size: 16 residues. Deletions cut 2 bases from V and 0 bases from J, with 13 bases between. Germline V gene sequence: CDR1 PRHDT, CDR2 FYEKMQ (reference sequence). The CDR3, as DNA: TGTGCCAGCAGCTTAAGGGGATCAGGGATGAACACTGAAGCTTTCTTT. Protein product: CASSLRGSGMNTEAFF. Variable domain in full (rest from reference TRBV13 and TRBJ1-1): AAGVIQSPRHLIKEKRETATLKCYPIPRHDTVYWYQQGPGQDPQFLISFYEKMQSDKGSIPDRFSAQQFSDYHSELNMSSLELGDSALYFCASSLRGSGMNTEAFFGQGTRLTVV.

Comments on this clone: At one boundary the junction diverges from the germline segment, which might be a read error. The chain employs TRBV5-4 and TRBJ2-2; D gene uncertain. Looked up from germline, CDR1 is SGHNT and CDR2 is YYREEE (reference sequence). The CDR3 runs to 13 residues. The DNA of the CDR3 is TGTGCCAGCAGCTTTGGGAACGCCGGGGAGCTGTTTTTT. Translating gives CASSFGNAGELFF.

The chain carries TRBV18 and TRBJ2-1; TRBD1 matches at 10 bases. CDR3 length equals 17 residues. J gave up 8 bases and V 3 bases, and 13 bases lay outside the gene matches. The V gene's germline CDR1 is KGHSH and CDR2 LQKENI. CDR3 nucleotide sequence: TGTGCCAGCTCACCGAAATTAACCGGGACAGGGGTCGATGAGCAGTTCTTC. Amino acid sequence: CASSPKLTGTGVDEQFF.

The chain joins TRBV9 to TRBJ2-7, with TRBD2 matching 10 bases. V gave up 5 bases and J gave up 0 bases; unmatched junction bases: 5. This CDR3 is 15 amino acids long. CDR1 is SGDLS and CDR2 is YYNGEE in the germline V gene. CDR3 loop: CASSSTSGNSYEQYF. CDR3 coding DNA: TGTGCCAGCAGTTCTACTAGCGGGAACTCCTACGAGCAGTACTTC.

This clone appeared a single time. V gene TRBV20-1 combines with J gene TRBJ1-2; D gene unclear. The CDR3 totals 8 residues. The germline V gene has CDR1 DFQATT and CDR2 SNEGSKA (reference sequence). The CDR3 reads CNPWGYTF. Here the CDR3 DNA reads TGCAACCCTTGGGGCTACACCTTC.

This clone is a singleton in its sample. V usage is TRBV6-1 and J usage is TRBJ1-2; D call uncertain. V was trimmed by 5 bases and J by 4 bases, leaving 11 bases between them. From germline, CDR1 is MNHNS and CDR2 SASEGT. CDR3 length: 13 residues. CDR3 protein: CASSHYIPYGYTF. The CDR3, as DNA: TGTGCCAGCAGTCATTATATCCCCTATGGCTACACCTTC.

The chain joins TRBV19 to TRBJ2-2; no definite D call. V was pared by 6 bases and J by 0 bases, with 5 bases between. This CDR3 is 13 amino acids long. CDR1 and CDR2 (germline): LNHDA, SQIVND (reference sequence). The CDR3: CASSQTNTGELFF. In DNA, the CDR3 is TGTGCCAGTAGCCAAACGAACACCGGGGAGCTGTTTTTT.

The sample holds one count of this clone. The chain is built from TRBV27 and TRBJ2-7; 10 nucleotides line up with TRBD2. J was trimmed by 7 bases and V by 7 bases; bases with no gene match: 16. Germline V gene data show CDR1 as MNHEY and CDR2 as SMNVEV (reference sequence). This CDR3 is 16 amino acids long. CDR3 bases: TGTGCCAGCACTTCGGGGCCACTAGCGGGGATTGAGGAGCAGTACTTC. It codes for CASTSGPLAGIEEQYF.

The chain employs TRBV7-6 and TRBJ2-7; 10 bases fit TRBD2. Germline CDR1 reads SGHVS; CDR2 reads FNYEAQ. The V and J ends lost 1 base and 7 bases, in that order; junction bases with no gene match: 1. The CDR3 covers 13 residues. CDR3 region: CASSLVLAGEQYF. DNA of the CDR3: TGTGCCAGCAGCTTAGTACTAGCGGGAGAGCAGTACTTC.

The chain recombines TRBV30 with TRBJ1-1; possibly TRBD1 for D (5 bases). V lost 2 bases to trimming and J lost 5 bases, with 12 bases between them. The CDR3 spans 13 residues. In germline, CDR1 is GTSNPN, CDR2 SVGIG (reference sequence). CDR3 bases: TGTGCCTGGAGTTATGGGGGGAGTACTGAAGCTTTCTTT. This gives the protein CAWSYGGSTEAFF.

The table lists this clone with a count of one. The chain joins TRBV11-2 to TRBJ1-2; 10 nucleotides match TRBD1. V lost 5 bases to trimming and J lost 2 bases; unmatched junction nucleotides: 2. Germline CDR1 reads SGHAT; CDR2 reads FQNNGV. The CDR3 is 14 residues long. CDR3 DNA: TGTGCCAGCAGCCAGGGACAGGGGAACTATGGCTACACCTTC. Translated, it gives CASSQGQGNYGYTF.

The chain carries TRBV4-1 and TRBJ1-1; possible D gene TRBD1, 6 bases. This CDR3 is 13 amino acids long. The germline V gene has CDR1 MGHRA and CDR2 YSYEKL. Trimming cost V 1 base and J 5 bases, with 8 bases left between them. The CDR3 coding sequence is TGCGCCAGCAGCCAAGCCGGGACAACTGAAGCTTTCTTT. Translating it yields CASSQAGTTEAFF.

This chain joins TRBV14 and TRBJ2-1; D not resolved. V was clipped by 0 bases and J by 7 bases, with 10 bases between them. The CDR3 is 14 residues long. From germline, CDR1 is SGHDN and CDR2 FVKESK. CDR3 nucleotide sequence: TGTGCCAGCAGCCAAGAACTCGGCGCGAATGAGCAGTTCTTC. Translating it yields CASSQELGANEQFF.

The V gene is TRBV19, the J gene TRBJ1-1; D is ambiguous. This CDR3 has 13 residues. Germline loops: CDR1 LNHDA, CDR2 SQIVND (reference sequence). V was clipped by 5 bases and J by 1 base, with 8 bases between them. CDR3 sequence (DNA): TGTGCCAGTAGTTTCCGACAGAACACTGAAGCTTTCTTT. Translated, it gives CASSFRQNTEAFF.

This chain uses TRBV5-1 with TRBJ2-3; 8 nucleotides align to TRBD1. CDR1 is SGHRS, CDR2 YFSETQ, per germline. The V segment lost 0 bases and the J segment 4 bases; nucleotides outside the gene matches: 1. This CDR3 region has 14 residues. CDR3 region: CASSLGQGSDTQYF. The CDR3 DNA reads as TGCGCCAGCAGCTTGGGACAGGGGTCAGATACGCAGTATTTT.